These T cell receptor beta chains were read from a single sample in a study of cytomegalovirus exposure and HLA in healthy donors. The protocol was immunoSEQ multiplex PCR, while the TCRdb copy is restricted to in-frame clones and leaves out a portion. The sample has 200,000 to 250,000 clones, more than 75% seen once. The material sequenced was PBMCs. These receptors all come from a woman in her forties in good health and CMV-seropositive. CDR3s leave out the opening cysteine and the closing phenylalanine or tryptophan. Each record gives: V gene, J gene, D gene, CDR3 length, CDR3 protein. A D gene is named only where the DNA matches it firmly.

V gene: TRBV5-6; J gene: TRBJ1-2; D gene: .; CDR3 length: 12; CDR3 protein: ASSWLQGEGGYT
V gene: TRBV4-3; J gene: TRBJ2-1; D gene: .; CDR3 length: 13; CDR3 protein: ASSQDGTAGSKQF
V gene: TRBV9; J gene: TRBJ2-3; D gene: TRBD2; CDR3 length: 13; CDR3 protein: ASSVGGTSVDTQY
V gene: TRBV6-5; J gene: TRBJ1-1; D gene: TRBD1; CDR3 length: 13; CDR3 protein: ASRGWDRTNTEAF
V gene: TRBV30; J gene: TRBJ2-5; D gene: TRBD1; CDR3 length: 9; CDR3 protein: AWSAGDRCH
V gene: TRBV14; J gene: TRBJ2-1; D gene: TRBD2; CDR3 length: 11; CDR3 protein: ASSAQREGEQF
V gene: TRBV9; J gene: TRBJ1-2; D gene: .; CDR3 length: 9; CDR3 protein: ASSAFYGYT
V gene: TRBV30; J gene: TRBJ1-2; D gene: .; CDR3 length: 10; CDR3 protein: LLGHGDYGYT
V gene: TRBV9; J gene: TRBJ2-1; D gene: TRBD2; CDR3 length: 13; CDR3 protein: ASSSREGGNNEQF
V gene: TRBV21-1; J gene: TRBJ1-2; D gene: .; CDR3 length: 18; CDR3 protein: ASIRYDEDREGSINYGYT
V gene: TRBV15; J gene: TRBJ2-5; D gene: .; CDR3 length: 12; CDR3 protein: ATSRLEGVETQY
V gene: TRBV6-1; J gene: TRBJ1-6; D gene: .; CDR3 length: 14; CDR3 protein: ASSERGGARNSPLH
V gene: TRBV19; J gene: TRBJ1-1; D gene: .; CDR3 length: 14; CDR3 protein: ASSDGADLMNTEAF
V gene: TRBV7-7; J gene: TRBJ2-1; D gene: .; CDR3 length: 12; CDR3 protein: ASSFGGRHNEQF
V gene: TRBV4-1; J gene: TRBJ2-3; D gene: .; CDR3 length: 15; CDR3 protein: ASSQDRRENRADTQY
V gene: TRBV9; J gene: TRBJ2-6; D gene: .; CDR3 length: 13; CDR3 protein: ASTNRQAGANVLT
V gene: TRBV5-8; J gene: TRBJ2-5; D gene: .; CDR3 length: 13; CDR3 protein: ASSLGQNSQETQY
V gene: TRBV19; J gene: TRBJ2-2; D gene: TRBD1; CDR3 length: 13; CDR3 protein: ASRGQGADTGELF
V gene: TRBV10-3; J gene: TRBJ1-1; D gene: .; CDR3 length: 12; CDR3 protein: AISEGRGYTEAF
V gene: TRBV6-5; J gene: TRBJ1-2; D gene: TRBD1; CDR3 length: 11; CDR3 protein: ASSPDRGNGYT
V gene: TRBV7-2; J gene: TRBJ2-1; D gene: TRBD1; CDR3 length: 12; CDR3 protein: ASSWDRVVNEQF
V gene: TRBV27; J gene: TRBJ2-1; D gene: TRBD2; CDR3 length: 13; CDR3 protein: ASRSGTSGYNEQF
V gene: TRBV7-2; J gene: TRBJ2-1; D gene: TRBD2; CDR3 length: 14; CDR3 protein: ASSPRTSASYNEQF
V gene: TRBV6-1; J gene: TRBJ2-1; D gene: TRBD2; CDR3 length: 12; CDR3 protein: ASLRGGADNEQF
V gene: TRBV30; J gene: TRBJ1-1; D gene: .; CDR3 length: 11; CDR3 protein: AWTLGGVSEAF
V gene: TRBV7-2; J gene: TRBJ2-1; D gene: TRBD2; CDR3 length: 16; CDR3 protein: ASSLAGASGMSNNEQF
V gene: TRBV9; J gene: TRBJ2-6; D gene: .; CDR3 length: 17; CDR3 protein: ASSAPRGLNPGGANVLT
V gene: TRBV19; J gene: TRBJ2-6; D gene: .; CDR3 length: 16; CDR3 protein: ASSMVRSMSSGANVLT
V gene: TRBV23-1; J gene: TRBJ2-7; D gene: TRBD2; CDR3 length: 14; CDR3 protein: ASSQRQGGLFYEQY
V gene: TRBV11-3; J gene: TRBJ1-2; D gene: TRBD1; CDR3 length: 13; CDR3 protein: ASSSGQPADYGYT
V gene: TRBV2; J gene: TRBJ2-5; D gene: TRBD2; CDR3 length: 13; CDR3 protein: ASIRTSGVQETQY
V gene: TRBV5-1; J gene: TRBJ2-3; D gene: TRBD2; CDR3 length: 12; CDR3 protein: ASSFSGGTDTQY
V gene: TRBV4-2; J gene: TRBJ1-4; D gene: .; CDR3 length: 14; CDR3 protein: ASSQNIGTGGEKLF
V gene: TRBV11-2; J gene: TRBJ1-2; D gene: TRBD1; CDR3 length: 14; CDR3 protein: ASSLVGTGDLYGYT
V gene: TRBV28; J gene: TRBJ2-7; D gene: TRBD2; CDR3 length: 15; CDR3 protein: ASSPWTSGRSSYEQY
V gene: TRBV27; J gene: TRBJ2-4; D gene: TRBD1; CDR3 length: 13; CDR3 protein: ASSAGTGRGNIQY
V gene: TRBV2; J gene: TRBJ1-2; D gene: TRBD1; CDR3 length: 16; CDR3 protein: ASSEAPLAQGLNYGYT